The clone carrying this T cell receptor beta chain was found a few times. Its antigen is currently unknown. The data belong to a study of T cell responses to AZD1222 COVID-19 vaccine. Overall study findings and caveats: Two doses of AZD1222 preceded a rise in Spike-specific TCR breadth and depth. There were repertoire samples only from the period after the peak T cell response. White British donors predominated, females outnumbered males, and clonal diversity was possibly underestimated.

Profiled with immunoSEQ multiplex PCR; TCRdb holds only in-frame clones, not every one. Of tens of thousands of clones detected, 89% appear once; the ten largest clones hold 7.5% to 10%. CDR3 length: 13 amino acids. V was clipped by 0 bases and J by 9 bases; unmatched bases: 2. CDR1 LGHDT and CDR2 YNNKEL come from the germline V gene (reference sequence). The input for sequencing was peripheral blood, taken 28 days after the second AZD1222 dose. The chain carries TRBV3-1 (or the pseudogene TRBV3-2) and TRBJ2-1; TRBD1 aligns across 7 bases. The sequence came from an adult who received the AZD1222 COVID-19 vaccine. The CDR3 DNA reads TGTGCCAGCAGCCAAGAAGGGGGCGGTGAGCAGTTCTTC. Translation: CASSQEGGGEQFF.